The entry below describes one T cell receptor beta chain. Seattle cases were enrolled at active infection and followed longitudinally. The sample originates from a study of blood T cell repertoires in COVID-19. In the study overall: The United States, Italy and Spain provided the acute and convalescent COVID-19 samples. T cells, B-cell-depleted T cells, or PBMCs provided the cDNA or gDNA that served as material.

Germline V CDR1 and CDR2: KGHDR, SFDVKD. V was cut by 1 base and J by 7 bases, with 10 bases left in between. The CDR3 is 14 amino acids. Profiling relied on immunoSEQ multiplex PCR, and the TCRdb table lists in-frame clones only, not all of them. The sample holds about 160,000 clones, around 92% seen once. The sequenced sample consisted of peripheral blood. V is TRBV24-1 and J is TRBJ2-1; D might be TRBD2 (6 bases). The sequence was collected from a man aged 25-45 years with COVID-19, enrolled during active disease. CDR3 region: CATSDFGGKNEQFF. The CDR3 nucleotides are TGTGCCACCAGTGATTTCGGCGGGAAGAATGAGCAGTTCTTC.